This T cell receptor (beta chain) was sequenced during a study of radiotherapy plus CTLA-4 blockade in lung cancer. Study conclusions and caveats: Radiotherapy was combined with ipilimumab, and tumor-derived TCR clones then expanded in blood. Per reports, early blood T cell clone dynamics, plus interferon-beta, forecast response most strongly.

The method was immunoSEQ multiplex PCR; TCRdb's version includes in-frame clones alone and lacks a portion of them. The table lists about 120,000 clones, about nine tenths of them singletons. About this clone itself: Its specificity is unknown.

CDR3 length: 12 residues. Germline V lookup: CDR1 SGHVS, CDR2 FQNEAQ. Trimming cost V 5 bases and J 7 bases; bases outside gene matches: 1. This TCR derives from a human donor with non-small cell lung cancer that progressed on radiotherapy plus ipilimumab. This chain joins TRBV7-8 and TRBJ2-1; 8 nucleotides match TRBD2. Sequencing was performed on peripheral blood, taken from a patient treated with radiotherapy plus ipilimumab. CDR3 sequence (DNA): TGTGCCAGCAGCGGGACTAGTAATGAGCAGTTCTTC. Translated, it gives CASSGTSNEQFF.